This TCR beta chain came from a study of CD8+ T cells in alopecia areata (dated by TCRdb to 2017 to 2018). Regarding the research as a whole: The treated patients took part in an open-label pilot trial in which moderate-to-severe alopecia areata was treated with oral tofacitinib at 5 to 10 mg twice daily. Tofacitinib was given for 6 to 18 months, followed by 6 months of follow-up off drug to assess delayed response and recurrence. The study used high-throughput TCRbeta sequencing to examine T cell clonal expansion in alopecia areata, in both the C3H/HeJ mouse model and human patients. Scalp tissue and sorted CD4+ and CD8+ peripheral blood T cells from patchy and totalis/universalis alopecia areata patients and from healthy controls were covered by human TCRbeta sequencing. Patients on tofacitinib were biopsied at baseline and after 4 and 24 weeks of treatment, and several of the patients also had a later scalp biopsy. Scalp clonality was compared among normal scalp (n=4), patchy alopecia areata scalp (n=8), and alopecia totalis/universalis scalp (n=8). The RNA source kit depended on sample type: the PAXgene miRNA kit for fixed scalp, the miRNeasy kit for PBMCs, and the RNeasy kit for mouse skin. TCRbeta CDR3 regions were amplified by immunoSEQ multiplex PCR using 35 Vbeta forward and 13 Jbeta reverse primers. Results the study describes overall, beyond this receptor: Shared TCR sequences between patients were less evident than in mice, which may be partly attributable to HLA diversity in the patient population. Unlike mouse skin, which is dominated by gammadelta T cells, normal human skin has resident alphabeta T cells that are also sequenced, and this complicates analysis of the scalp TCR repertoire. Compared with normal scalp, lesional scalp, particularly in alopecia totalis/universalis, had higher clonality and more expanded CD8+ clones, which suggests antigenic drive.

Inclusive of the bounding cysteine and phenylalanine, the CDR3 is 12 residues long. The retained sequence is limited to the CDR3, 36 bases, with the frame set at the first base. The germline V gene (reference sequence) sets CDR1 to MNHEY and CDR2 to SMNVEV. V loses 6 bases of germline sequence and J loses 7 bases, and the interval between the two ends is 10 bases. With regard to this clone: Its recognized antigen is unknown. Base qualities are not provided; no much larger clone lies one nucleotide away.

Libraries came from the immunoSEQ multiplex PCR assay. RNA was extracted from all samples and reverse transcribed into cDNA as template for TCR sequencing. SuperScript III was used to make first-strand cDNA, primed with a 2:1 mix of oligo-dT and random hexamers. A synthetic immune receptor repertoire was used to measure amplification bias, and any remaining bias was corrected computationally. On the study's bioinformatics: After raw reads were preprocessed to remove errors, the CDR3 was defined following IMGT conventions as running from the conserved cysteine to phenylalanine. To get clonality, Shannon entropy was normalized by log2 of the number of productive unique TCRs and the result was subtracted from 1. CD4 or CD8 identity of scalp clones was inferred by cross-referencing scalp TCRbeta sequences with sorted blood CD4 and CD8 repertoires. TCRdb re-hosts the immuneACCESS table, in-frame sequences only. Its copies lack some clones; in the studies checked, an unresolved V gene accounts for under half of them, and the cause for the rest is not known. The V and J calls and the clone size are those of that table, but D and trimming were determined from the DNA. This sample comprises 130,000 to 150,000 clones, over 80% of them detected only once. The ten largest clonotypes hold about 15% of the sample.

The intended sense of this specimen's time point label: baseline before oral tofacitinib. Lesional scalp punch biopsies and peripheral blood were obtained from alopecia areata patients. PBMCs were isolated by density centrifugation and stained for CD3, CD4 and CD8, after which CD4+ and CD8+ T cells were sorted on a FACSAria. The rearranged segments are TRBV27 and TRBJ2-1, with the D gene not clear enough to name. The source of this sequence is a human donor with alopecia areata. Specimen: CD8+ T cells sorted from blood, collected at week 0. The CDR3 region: CASRDYGNEQFF. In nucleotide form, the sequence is TGTGCCAGCAGGGATTACGGGAATGAGCAGTTCTTC.